The rows below give T cell receptor beta chains drawn from one sample of a study of cytomegalovirus exposure and HLA in healthy donors. Profiled with immunoSEQ multiplex PCR; TCRdb holds only in-frame clones, not every one. Of 50,000 to 70,000 clones listed, 65% to 85% are singletons. Sequenced material: PBMCs. The receptors stem from a female donor in good health and CMV-seronegative. CDR3s include the opening cysteine and the closing phenylalanine or tryptophan. D genes are given only for firm matches. For some rows the clone size is stated as once, few or many, or as a class when expanded; others skip it.

abundance: NA; j_gene: TRBJ2-5; d_gene: NA; v_gene: TRBV9; CDR3nt: TGTGCCAGCAGCTCGCAGGGGCAAGGAGTCCAAGAGACCCAGTACTTC; CDR3aa: CASSSQGQGVQETQYF
abundance: NA; j_gene: TRBJ2-3; d_gene: NA; v_gene: TRBV29-1; CDR3nt: TGCAGCGTCACAGACCCCCAGCGGGCATACACAGATACGCAGTATTTT; CDR3aa: CSVTDPQRAYTDTQYF
abundance: once; j_gene: TRBJ2-1; d_gene: NA; v_gene: TRBV12-5; CDR3nt: TGTGCTAGTGGGCTAGCGTCCTACAATGAGCAGTTCTTC; CDR3aa: CASGLASYNEQFF
abundance: NA; j_gene: TRBJ2-7; d_gene: NA; v_gene: TRBV11-3; CDR3nt: TGTGCCAGGGGGGGGCTCTTGGACGAGCAGTACTTC; CDR3aa: CARGGLLDEQYF
abundance: NA; j_gene: TRBJ1-2; d_gene: NA; v_gene: TRBV5-5; CDR3nt: TGTGCCAGCAGCGTCGTAGCGTTGGGAAGCTTGGGCTACACCTTC; CDR3aa: CASSVVALGSLGYTF
abundance: NA; j_gene: TRBJ2-1; d_gene: TRBD2; v_gene: TRBV15; CDR3nt: TGTGCCACCAGCGGTAGCGGGAGAGGCAACAATGAGCAGTTCTTC; CDR3aa: CATSGSGRGNNEQFF
abundance: NA; j_gene: TRBJ2-7; d_gene: NA; v_gene: TRBV10-3; CDR3nt: TGTGCCATCAGCCACACGACCTACGAGCAGTACTTC; CDR3aa: CAISHTTYEQYF
abundance: NA; j_gene: TRBJ1-1; d_gene: TRBD1; v_gene: TRBV25-1; CDR3nt: TGTGCCAGCAGTCCTCCTATGGGACAGGGGAACACTGAAGCTTTCTTT; CDR3aa: CASSPPMGQGNTEAFF
abundance: few; j_gene: TRBJ1-1; d_gene: NA; v_gene: TRBV5-1; CDR3nt: TGCGCCAGCAGCTTGGCCGACCACAGTACTGAAGCTTTCTTT; CDR3aa: CASSLADHSTEAFF
abundance: medium-sized; j_gene: TRBJ2-7; d_gene: NA; v_gene: TRBV6-6; CDR3nt: TGTGCCAGCAGTTACCTGGAGGGGATCGGCGAGCAGTACTTC; CDR3aa: CASSYLEGIGEQYF
abundance: NA; j_gene: TRBJ2-1; d_gene: NA; v_gene: TRBV28; CDR3nt: TGTGCCAGCCGCCCGGGAGGGGGCATGGGCAATGGGCAGTTCTTC; CDR3aa: CASRPGGGMGNGQFF
abundance: NA; j_gene: TRBJ2-5; d_gene: NA; v_gene: TRBV2; CDR3nt: TGTGCCAGCAGTGGGGAAGGGGGCGCGGGGCAAGAGACCCAGTACTTC; CDR3aa: CASSGEGGAGQETQYF
abundance: once; j_gene: TRBJ1-1; d_gene: NA; v_gene: TRBV6-5; CDR3nt: TGTGCCAGCTCCCGAGGAGCTCTGAACACTGAAGCTTTCTTT; CDR3aa: CASSRGALNTEAFF
abundance: NA; j_gene: TRBJ2-3; d_gene: NA; v_gene: TRBV7-2; CDR3nt: TGTGCCAGCAGCCCCGTACAGGGTGCAGATACGCAGTATTTT; CDR3aa: CASSPVQGADTQYF
abundance: NA; j_gene: TRBJ2-1; d_gene: TRBD2; v_gene: TRBV6-5; CDR3nt: TGTGCCAGCAGTTACAGGGCTAGCGGGAGTGGTGAGCAGTTCTTC; CDR3aa: CASSYRASGSGEQFF
abundance: few; j_gene: TRBJ1-1; d_gene: TRBD1; v_gene: TRBV15; CDR3nt: TGTGCCACCAGCAGAGATCGGGGACAGGGGATGAACACTGAAGCTTTCTTT; CDR3aa: CATSRDRGQGMNTEAFF
abundance: NA; j_gene: TRBJ1-1; d_gene: NA; v_gene: TRBV14; CDR3nt: TGTGCCAGCAGCCAAGATCAGAGGGCTTTCTTT; CDR3aa: CASSQDQRAFF
abundance: NA; j_gene: TRBJ2-7; d_gene: NA; v_gene: TRBV28; CDR3nt: TGTGCCAGCAGTTTTAGGAGGAACTACGAGCAGTACTTC; CDR3aa: CASSFRRNYEQYF
abundance: NA; j_gene: TRBJ2-5; d_gene: NA; v_gene: TRBV18; CDR3nt: TGTGCCAGCTCAGGCCAGGGTACCCGGGAGACCCAGTACTTC; CDR3aa: CASSGQGTRETQYF
abundance: few; j_gene: TRBJ2-1; d_gene: TRBD2; v_gene: TRBV4-2; CDR3nt: TGTGCCAGCAGCCAAGAGGGTGGGGGGGGATATGAGCAGTTCTTC; CDR3aa: CASSQEGGGGYEQFF
abundance: few; j_gene: TRBJ2-3; d_gene: TRBD2; v_gene: TRBV5-1; CDR3nt: TGCGCCAGCAGCCCTGCTAGCGGGGGGGGCACAGATACGCAGTATTTT; CDR3aa: CASSPASGGGTDTQYF
abundance: once; j_gene: TRBJ2-2; d_gene: TRBD1; v_gene: TRBV5-1; CDR3nt: TGCGCCAGCAGCGGGGACAGGGGTGACGGGGAGCTGTTTTTT; CDR3aa: CASSGDRGDGELFF
abundance: NA; j_gene: TRBJ1-4; d_gene: TRBD1; v_gene: TRBV4-1; CDR3nt: TGCGCCAGCAGCCAAGAACCCACACAGGGGGGTCCTAATGAAAAACTGTTTTTT; CDR3aa: CASSQEPTQGGPNEKLFF
abundance: NA; j_gene: TRBJ1-2; d_gene: TRBD1; v_gene: TRBV19; CDR3nt: TGTGCCAGTAGTCTGGGAACAGGGGGGCCGAGTTATGGCTACACCTTC; CDR3aa: CASSLGTGGPSYGYTF
abundance: NA; j_gene: TRBJ2-3; d_gene: TRBD2; v_gene: TRBV7-2; CDR3nt: TGTGCCAGCAGCTTACGGGGCGGGAGGGCCACAGATACGCAGTATTTT; CDR3aa: CASSLRGGRATDTQYF
abundance: once; j_gene: TRBJ2-3; d_gene: NA; v_gene: TRBV5-1; CDR3nt: TGCGCCAGCAGCTTGTCCGGACAACCTGCAGATACGCAGTATTTT; CDR3aa: CASSLSGQPADTQYF
abundance: NA; j_gene: TRBJ1-2; d_gene: TRBD1; v_gene: TRBV11-2; CDR3nt: TGTGCCAGCAGCTTAAGGGCAGGGGGGATTACTAACTATGGCTACACCTTC; CDR3aa: CASSLRAGGITNYGYTF